This T cell receptor (beta chain) derives from a study of identifying expanded T cells in peripheral blood. This clone is a singleton in its sample. Measured with immunoSEQ multiplex PCR; TCRdb has only the in-frame clones, and not every one. The sample records about 100,000 clones, about 87% being singletons. V lost 3 bases to trimming and J lost 3 bases, with 20 bases between them. The germline gives CDR1 KGHSH, CDR2 LQKENI. This CDR3 comprises 18 residues. The material sequenced was blood. This rearrangement joins TRBV18 to TRBJ1-4, with D uncertain. The clonotype comes from a person aged 18 to 75 in good health. This chain's CDR3 is CASSPQVISTGANEKLFF. The DNA for the CDR3 is TGTGCCAGCTCACCTCAAGTCATCTCAACTGGTGCTAATGAAAAACTGTTTTTT. The full variable domain, completed using reference TRBV18 and TRBJ1-4, is NAGVMQNPRHLVRRRGQEARLRCSPMKGHSHVYWYRQLPEEGLKFMVYLQKENIIDESGMPKERFSAEFPKEGPSILRIQQVVRGDSAAYFCASSPQVISTGANEKLFFGSGTQLSVL.